These 20 T cell receptor beta chains originate from one sample sequenced in a study of OX40 agonist ivuxolimab in advanced cancers. Library method: the immunoSEQ multiplex PCR assay. TCRdb carries this immuneACCESS record with in-frame sequences only. Its versions omit some clonotypes, under half of them owing to an unresolved V gene in the studies checked, with the rest unexplained. This sample lists fewer than 90,000 clones; 70% to 90% were detected once. The leading ten clones occupy over 0.95% of the sample. This material consisted of CD4+ or CD8+ T cells sorted from blood, taken in a trial of the OX40 agonist ivuxolimab. These receptors were collected from an adult with an advanced solid tumor such as melanoma, head and neck, liver or kidney cancer.

V gene TRBV28 combines with J gene TRBJ2-2; no reliable D call. The CDR3 totals 15 residues. The V gene's germline CDR1 is MDHEN and CDR2 SYDVKM. V was trimmed by 3 bases and J by 4 bases, leaving 12 bases between them. CDR3 DNA: TGTGCCAGCAGTTTTAGCAGGAGCCTCACCGGGGAGCTGTTTTTT. Its protein product is CASSFSRSLTGELFF.

The V gene is TRBV5-1, the J gene TRBJ1-4; D uncertain. The CDR3 length is 17 residues. The germline V gene has CDR1 SGHRS and CDR2 YFSETQ. V lost 1 base and J lost 0, with 13 bases in between. CDR3 loop: CASSLRIGFATNEKLFF. The CDR3 DNA reads as TGCGCCAGCAGCTTGAGAATAGGGTTTGCAACTAATGAAAAACTGTTTTTT.

V gene TRBV2 combines with J gene TRBJ1-3; TRBD1 aligns across 9 bases. Germline V lookup: CDR1 SNHLY, CDR2 FYNNEI. CDR3 length: 14 residues. The V gene end was trimmed by 9 bases and the J gene end by 0 bases; junction bases not matched to a gene: 3. Written as DNA, the CDR3 is TGTGCCAGTAGGACAGGGGTCTCTGGAAACACCATATATTTT. Translation gives CASRTGVSGNTIYF.

The rearrangement links TRBV28 to TRBJ2-7; 7 bases align to TRBD2. Germline CDR1 MDHEN, CDR2 SYDVKM. The V segment lost 6 bases and the J segment 0 bases; nucleotides outside the gene matches: 2. The CDR3 sequence is 13 residues long. The chain's CDR3 is CASRGGSSYEQYF. CDR3 sequence (DNA): TGTGCCAGCAGGGGGGGGAGCTCCTACGAGCAGTACTTC.

The chain carries TRBV6-5 and TRBJ2-3; D is ambiguous. The CDR3 extends over 13 amino acids. The V end lost 7 bases, the J end lost 1 base, and 9 bases lay between the germline ends. Germline V CDR1 and CDR2: MNHEY, SVGAGI. The CDR3 is CASNPGGTDTQYF. The CDR3 DNA reads TGTGCCAGCAACCCGGGCGGCACAGATACGCAGTATTTT.

The rearrangement joins TRBV7-2 to TRBJ1-5, with D hard to call. The V end lost 1 base, the J end lost 7 bases, and 23 bases lay between the germline ends. CDR1 and CDR2 from the germline V gene are SGHTA and FQGNSA. The CDR3 runs 18 residues. As DNA, the CDR3 is TGTGCCAGCAGCTTAGTTCTTCCGTCGGCCCGGCGGGTCCAGCCCCAGCATTTT. This encodes CASSLVLPSARRVQPQHF.

The V and J genes are TRBV7-6 and TRBJ2-7; 8 bases are a match to TRBD2. J was trimmed by 5 bases and V by 0 bases; bases with no gene match: 0. Germline CDR1 SGHVS, CDR2 FNYEAQ. The CDR3 sequence is 13 residues long. The CDR3 reads CASSLARGDEQYF. CDR3 coding DNA: TGTGCCAGCAGCTTAGCGCGGGGGGACGAGCAGTACTTC.

The chain joins TRBV6-1 to TRBJ1-2; D is possibly TRBD1 (5 bases). The CDR3 runs 14 residues. The germline V gene has CDR1 MNHNS and CDR2 SASEGT. V was trimmed by 7 bases and J by 11 bases, leaving 23 bases between them. CDR3 nucleotide sequence: TGTGCCAGCACGCTCCAGGAGGGGTGGGGACCGTACACCTTC. Its protein product is CASTLQEGWGPYTF.

This clone has just one count. The V gene is TRBV10-3, the J gene TRBJ2-7; the match to TRBD1 covers 8 bases. CDR1 is ENHRY and CDR2 is SYGVKD in the germline V gene. The CDR3 runs to 12 residues. V shed 11 bases and J 2 bases; nucleotides not matched to a gene: 5. The CDR3 DNA sequence: TGTGCCGCCGCGACAGGGGCCTACGAGCAGTACTTC. It yields the protein CAAATGAYEQYF.

V gene TRBV5-1 combines with J gene TRBJ1-1, with D tentatively TRBD1 (5 bases). The CDR3 consists of 15 residues. The germline gives CDR1 SGHRS, CDR2 YFSETQ. V was clipped by 4 bases and J by 5 bases, with 18 bases between them. The CDR3 spells CASSGGTPWGTEAFF. For the CDR3, the DNA is TGCGCCAGCAGCGGGGGGACTCCTTGGGGGACTGAAGCTTTCTTT. The full variable domain, completed using reference TRBV5-1 and TRBJ1-1, is KAGVTQTPRYLIKTRGQQVTLSCSPISGHRSVSWYQQTPGQGLQFLFEYFSETQRNKGNFPGRFSGRQFSNSRSEMNVSTLELGDSALYLCASSGGTPWGTEAFFGQGTRLTVV.

The chain employs TRBV27 and TRBJ2-3, with 8 bases matching TRBD2. This CDR3 contains 14 residues. The junction had 11 bases not matched to a gene; V was cut back by 6 bases and J by 9 bases. Germline values: CDR1 MNHEY, CDR2 SMNVEV (reference sequence). The CDR3, as DNA: TGTGCCAGCAGCCTGGGACTAGGGGGGGAAACGCAGTATTTT. Translating it yields CASSLGLGGETQYF.

V and J are TRBV6-5 and TRBJ1-1; D gene uncertain. CDR1 and CDR2 (germline): MNHEY, SVGAGI. Between the trimmed V and J ends, which lost 1 base and 2 bases, there was a span of 5 bases. The CDR3 totals 13 residues. This chain's CDR3 is CASSYFSNTEAFF. The CDR3 bases are TGTGCCAGCAGTTACTTCTCCAACACTGAAGCTTTCTTT.

The genes are TRBV5-5 and TRBJ1-4; D is ambiguous. Per the germline V gene, CDR1 is SGHKS and CDR2 is YYEKEE (reference sequence). The V end lost 7 bases, the J end lost 0 bases, and 10 bases lay between the germline ends. This CDR3 contains 14 residues. CDR3 bases: TGTGCCAGCGGGAGGACGTCAACTAATGAAAAACTGTTTTTT. Translation: CASGRTSTNEKLFF.

The chain recombines TRBV4-1 with TRBJ1-4; D remains ambiguous. CDR1 and CDR2 from the germline V gene are MGHRA and YSYEKL. Deletions cut 1 base from V and 8 bases from J, with 14 bases between. CDR3 length: 15 residues. CDR3 amino acids: CASSQGYGGREKLFF. Here the CDR3 DNA reads TGCGCCAGCAGCCAAGGGTACGGAGGGAGAGAAAAACTGTTTTTT.

The rearrangement uses TRBV5-1 and TRBJ2-3; D gene ambiguous. The V gene's germline CDR1 is SGHRS and CDR2 YFSETQ. The CDR3 has 14 amino acids. Trimming pared 2 bases from V and 0 bases from J, leaving 7 bases between. CDR3 amino acids: CASSFSSSTDTQYF. In nucleotides, the CDR3 is TGCGCCAGCAGCTTTTCCTCTAGCACAGATACGCAGTATTTT.

This clone was counted once. The chain recombines TRBV5-6 with TRBJ2-1, with 7 positions matching TRBD1. Losses at the gene ends were 0 bases for V and 7 bases for J; bases not matched to a gene: 7. CDR1 SGHDT and CDR2 YYEEEE come from the germline V gene. The CDR3 has 15 amino acids. The CDR3 DNA follows: TGTGCCAGCAGCTTGGAACCGGGACAGCGGAATGAGCAGTTCTTC. This encodes CASSLEPGQRNEQFF.

The rearrangement uses TRBV4-1 and TRBJ1-4; possible D gene TRBD1, 6 bases. Germline V gene lookup returns CDR1 MGHRA and CDR2 YSYEKL. Trimming took 4 bases from V and 8 from J, leaving 17 bases between them. The CDR3 extends over 15 amino acids. The CDR3 region has the DNA TGCGCCAGCAGCCCCACCTGGGGGCAGAGGGAAAAACTGTTTTTT. The encoded protein is CASSPTWGQREKLFF.

The chain couples TRBV5-6 to TRBJ1-6, with D hard to call. The V end was cut by 0 bases, the J end by 10 bases, with 5 bases between. This CDR3 spans 12 amino acids. The germline CDR1 and CDR2 sequences are SGHDT and YYEEEE. Written as DNA, the CDR3 is TGTGCCAGCAGCTTGGCCCCCTCACCCCTCCACTTT. This encodes CASSLAPSPLHF.

This clone was detected once. J is TRBJ1-1 and V is TRBV5-1, with 7 nucleotides matching TRBD1. Losses at the gene ends were 0 bases for V and 6 bases for J; bases not matched to a gene: 14. The CDR3 consists of 17 residues. Germline CDR1 is SGHRS and CDR2 is YFSETQ. The CDR3, as DNA: TGCGCCAGCAGCTTGGCACCAATTGGACAGGTAAATTCTGAAGCTTTCTTT. This codes for CASSLAPIGQVNSEAFF.

Only one count was recorded for this clone. CDR3 sequence reads: CSVEAGVQKETQYF. CDR3 bases: TGCAGCGTTGAAGCAGGGGTACAGAAAGAGACCCAGTACTTC. The rearrangement joins TRBV29-1 to TRBJ2-5; D may be TRBD1 (6 bases). This CDR3 is built from 14 residues. Trimming took off 1 base at V and 3 bases at J, with 12 bases between the two ends. CDR1 and CDR2 (germline): SQVTM, ANQGSEA.